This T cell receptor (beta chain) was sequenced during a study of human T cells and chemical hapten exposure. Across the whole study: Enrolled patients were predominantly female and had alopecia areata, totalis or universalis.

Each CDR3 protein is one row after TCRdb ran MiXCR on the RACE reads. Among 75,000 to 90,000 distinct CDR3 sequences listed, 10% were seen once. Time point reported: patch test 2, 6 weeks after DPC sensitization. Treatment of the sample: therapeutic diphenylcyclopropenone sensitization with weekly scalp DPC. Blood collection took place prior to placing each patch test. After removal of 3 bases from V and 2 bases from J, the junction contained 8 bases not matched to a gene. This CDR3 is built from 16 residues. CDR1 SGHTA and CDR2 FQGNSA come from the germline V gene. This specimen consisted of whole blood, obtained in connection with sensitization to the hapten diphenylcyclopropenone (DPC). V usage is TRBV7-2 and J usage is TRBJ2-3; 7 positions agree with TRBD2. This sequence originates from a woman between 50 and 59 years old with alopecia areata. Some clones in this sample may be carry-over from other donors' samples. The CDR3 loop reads CASSLGGGRATDTQYF. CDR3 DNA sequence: TGTGCCAGCAGCTTGGGGGGAGGGAGAGCCACAGATACGCAGTATTTT.